Shown below are 25 T cell receptor beta chains from a single sample sequenced in a study of CD8 T cells in ankylosing spondylitis. For these receptors, no antigen is known. Study observations and caveats: What appeared characteristic of ankylosing spondylitis blood was a TCR beta motif of eight highly homologous variants.

TCRdb ran MiXCR on the 5' RACE reads and lists one entry per CDR3 protein. The sample carries over 600,000 distinct CDR3 sequences, roughly 20% recorded once. The sequencing sample was made of blood, either unsorted or a sorted T cell fraction (not recorded which). The receptors here all came from a male donor with ankylosing spondylitis.

This clonotype has only one observation. This chain connects TRBV15 to TRBJ2-7; 7 bases line up with TRBD1. Germline lookup yields CDR1 LNHNV and CDR2 YYDKDF (reference sequence). After removal of 5 bases from V and 0 bases from J, the junction contained 7 bases not matched to a gene. This CDR3 spans 15 amino acids. CDR3 nucleotide sequence: TGTGCCACCAGCGTCGACAGGGCGGGCTCCTACGAGCAGTACTTC. The encoded protein is CATSVDRAGSYEQYF.

In this sample, this clonotype turned up once. DNA of the CDR3: TGTGCCAGCAGCTCCGGACTAGCTAGAAACACCGGGGAGCTGTTTTTT. Protein sequence: CASSSGLARNTGELFF. V gene TRBV7-9 combines with J gene TRBJ2-2; TRBD2 matches 8 bases. The CDR3 loop spans 16 amino acids. V shed 4 bases and J 2 bases; nucleotides not matched to a gene: 6. Germline V gene lookup returns CDR1 SEHNR and CDR2 FQNEAQ (reference sequence). The entire variable domain, with the rest obtained from reference TRBV7-9 and TRBJ2-2, is as follows: DTGVSQNPRHKITKRGQNVTFRCDPISEHNRLYWYRQTLGQGPEFLTYFQNEAQLEKSRLLSDRFSAERPKGSFSTLEIQRTEQGDSAMYLCASSSGLARNTGELFFGEGSRLTVL.

V gene TRBV11-2 combines with J gene TRBJ2-7; possible D gene TRBD2, 6 bases. Per the germline V gene, CDR1 is SGHAT and CDR2 is FQNNGV. This CDR3 has 15 residues. V was cut by 0 bases and J by 4 bases, with 13 bases left in between. CDR3 sequence reads: CASSLDGLARYEQYF. CDR3 coding DNA: TGTGCCAGCAGCTTAGACGGGCTAGCGAGGTACGAGCAGTACTTC. Full variable domain (remainder filled in from reference TRBV11-2 and TRBJ2-7): EAGVAQSPRYKIIEKRQSVAFWCNPISGHATLYWYQQILGQGPKLLIQFQNNGVVDDSQLPKDRFSAERLKGVDSTLKIQPAKLEDSAVYLCASSLDGLARYEQYFGPGTRLTVT.

This clonotype turned up a few times. This rearrangement joins TRBV20-1 to TRBJ2-7, with D uncertain. CDR3 length: 13 amino acids. The germline V gene encodes CDR1 DFQATT and CDR2 SNEGSKA (reference sequence). With 2 bases removed from V and 8 bases from J, the gap between germline ends came to 16 bases. CDR3 loop: CSARSPQEKKQYF. Here the CDR3 DNA reads TGCAGTGCTAGATCCCCCCAGGAGAAGAAGCAGTACTTC.

V and J are TRBV27 and TRBJ2-1, with 9 nucleotides matching TRBD2. The CDR3 has 15 amino acids. Trimming took 2 bases from V and 7 from J; bases not matched to a gene: 6. Germline V lookup: CDR1 MNHEY, CDR2 SMNVEV (reference sequence). This CDR3 is CASSLGGRAFNEQFF. CDR3 bases: TGTGCCAGCAGTTTAGGCGGGAGGGCCTTTAATGAGCAGTTCTTC.

The V call is TRBV20-1, the J call TRBJ2-1; D ambiguous. CDR3 length: 13 residues. Trimming took 5 bases from V and 3 from J, leaving 11 bases between them. CDR1 and CDR2 (germline): DFQATT, SNEGSKA (reference sequence). The CDR3 is CSAPPDRYNEQFF. The CDR3 bases are TGCAGTGCTCCCCCGGACCGCTACAATGAGCAGTTCTTC.

This clonotype has only a few counts. V is TRBV3-1 and J is TRBJ2-5, with TRBD1 as a possible D gene (5 bases). This CDR3 is 15 amino acids long. Germline-derived CDR1 and CDR2 are LGHDT and YNNKEL (reference sequence). The V gene lost 1 base and the J gene lost 5 bases, with 14 bases spanning the gap. The CDR3 loop reads CASSQGLRAWETQYF. The CDR3 DNA reads TGTGCCAGCAGCCAAGGTCTCAGGGCGTGGGAGACCCAGTACTTC.

This clonotype has a handful of counts. This sequence joins TRBV12-3 or TRBV12-4 and TRBJ2-1; D not certain. This CDR3 has 14 residues. Trimming took off 7 bases at V and 5 bases at J, with 15 bases between the two ends. CDR3 DNA: TGTGCCAGCACCCTTCTGGGCGCACACAATGAGCAGTTCTTC. Protein: CASTLLGAHNEQFF.

This clonotype turned up a few times. The chain carries TRBV29-1 and TRBJ2-2; no definite D call. CDR1 is SQVTM and CDR2 is ANQGSEA in the germline V gene. CDR3 length: 12 residues. Trimming left V 4 bases short and J 4 bases short, with 7 bases between. CDR3 DNA sequence: TGCAGCGTTGCTTTAGCCACCGGGGAGCTGTTTTTT. It codes for CSVALATGELFF.

At least ten counts were recorded for this clonotype. CDR3 residues: CASRRQGAGYGYTF. The CDR3 DNA is TGTGCCAGCAGAAGACAGGGGGCGGGTTATGGCTACACCTTC. The chain is built from TRBV12-3 or TRBV12-4 and TRBJ1-2; 10 bases align to TRBD1. The CDR3 consists of 14 residues. Unmatched junction bases numbered 6, after V lost 6 bases and J lost 5 bases.

The rearrangement uses TRBV28 and TRBJ1-5; D gene ambiguous. The CDR3 is made up of 13 amino acids. Looked up from germline, CDR1 is MDHEN and CDR2 is SYDVKM. V was shortened by 3 bases and J by 5 bases, with 8 bases between the two germline ends. CDR3 DNA: TGTGCCAGCAGTTTTCTGAGAGATCAGCCCCAGCATTTT. Its translation: CASSFLRDQPQHF.

This clonotype was counted between two and nine times. The chain has TRBV12-3 or TRBV12-4 and TRBJ2-5, with unresolved D. This CDR3 has 13 amino acids. With 6 bases removed from V and 5 bases from J, the gap between germline ends came to 13 bases. CDR3 nucleotides: TGTGCCAGCAGGCCGGCTGACCGGGAGACCCAGTACTTC. Translation gives CASRPADRETQYF.

This clonotype has a handful of counts. The CDR3 region is CASSSYNRPREQYF. Here the CDR3 DNA reads TGTGCCAGCAGCTCTTACAACAGGCCTCGGGAGCAGTACTTC. The chain links TRBV7-2 to TRBJ2-7, with D possibly being TRBD1 (5 bases). Trimming left V 4 bases short and J 7 bases short, with 17 bases between. The germline V gene encodes CDR1 SGHTA and CDR2 FQGNSA. The CDR3 totals 14 residues.

This clonotype was counted a few times. The rearrangement joins TRBV18 to TRBJ2-7; the D is unclear. Germline CDR1 and CDR2: KGHSH and LQKENI. The length of the CDR3 is 13 residues. With 2 bases removed from V and 3 bases from J, the gap between germline ends came to 8 bases. For the CDR3, the DNA is TGTGCCAGCTCACCAGGTGATCACTACGAGCAGTACTTC. Translated: CASSPGDHYEQYF.

The gene calls are TRBV11-1 and TRBJ1-5; D is unresolved. Trimming cost V 1 base and J 0 bases, with 16 bases left between them. CDR3 size: 18 residues. From germline, CDR1 is SGHAT and CDR2 FQDESV (reference sequence). The CDR3 is CASSLDDNGGYSNQPQHF. CDR3 coding DNA: TGTGCCAGCAGCTTAGACGACAACGGCGGATATAGCAATCAGCCCCAGCATTTT.

The V and J genes are TRBV3-1 and TRBJ2-4; D is ambiguous. The CDR3 has 14 residues. V lost 0 bases, J lost 1 base, and 4 bases lay in between. Germline V gene data show CDR1 as LGHDT and CDR2 as YNNKEL (reference sequence). Here the CDR3 DNA reads TGTGCCAGCAGCCAAGACAGCGCCAAAAACATTCAGTACTTC. As protein: CASSQDSAKNIQYF.

J is TRBJ2-1 and V is TRBV5-1; no reliable D call. The V gene lost 4 bases and the J gene lost 0 bases, with 17 bases spanning the gap. This CDR3 contains 17 residues. Per germline, CDR1 SGHRS and CDR2 YFSETQ. As DNA, the CDR3 is TGCGCCAGCAGCCCCCGATTGACATCGAGCTCCTACAATGAGCAGTTCTTC. Its protein is CASSPRLTSSSYNEQFF.

V usage is TRBV27 and J usage is TRBJ2-5; D call uncertain. The CDR3 contains 14 residues. The V gene lost 2 bases and the J gene lost 5 bases, with 12 bases spanning the gap. The germline CDR1 and CDR2 sequences are MNHEY and SMNVEV (reference sequence). The CDR3 DNA sequence: TGTGCCAGCAGTTTACGTCCGACTGGGGAGACCCAGTACTTC. The encoded protein is CASSLRPTGETQYF.

This clonotype was found a few times. The chain employs TRBV12-3 or TRBV12-4 and TRBJ2-3; 13 bases map to TRBD2. Losses at the gene ends were 6 bases for V and 5 bases for J; bases not matched to a gene: 20. The CDR3 spans 20 residues. The CDR3 sequence is CASSWRQGRLAGGQLDTQYF. CDR3 DNA: TGTGCCAGCAGCTGGAGACAGGGAAGACTAGCGGGAGGCCAGTTAGATACGCAGTATTTT.

V and J are TRBV7-9 and TRBJ2-7; D gene ambiguous. The CDR3 is 13 residues long. V was cut by 0 bases and J by 6 bases, with 9 bases left in between. Per germline, CDR1 SEHNR and CDR2 FQNEAQ (reference sequence). Here the CDR3 reads CASSLAPRPEQYF. The CDR3 region has the DNA TGTGCCAGCAGCTTAGCGCCCCGACCCGAGCAGTACTTC.

This clonotype turned up a few times. The chain recombines TRBV19 with TRBJ2-1; 10 bases map to TRBD2. The CDR3 is made up of 14 amino acids. Trimming took 7 bases from V and 7 from J; bases not matched to a gene: 7. Germline CDR1 LNHDA, CDR2 SQIVND (reference sequence). CDR3 in amino acids: CASNKREGWNEQFF. In nucleotides, the CDR3 is TGTGCCAGTAATAAGCGGGAGGGATGGAATGAGCAGTTCTTC. The variable domain in full, completed from reference TRBV19 and TRBJ2-1, reads DGGITQSPKYLFRKEGQNVTLSCEQNLNHDAMYWYRQDPGQGLRLIYYSQIVNDFQKGDIAEGYSVSREKKESFPLTVTSAQKNPTAFYLCASNKREGWNEQFFGPGTRLTVL.

V and J are TRBV19 and TRBJ1-1; D unresolved. Germline CDR1 LNHDA, CDR2 SQIVND (reference sequence). The CDR3 runs 13 residues. V lost 0 bases and J lost 1, with 3 bases in between. In DNA form, the CDR3 reads TGTGCCAGTAGTATAGACCCGAACACTGAAGCTTTCTTT. Its protein product is CASSIDPNTEAFF.

The J gene is TRBJ2-3, the V gene TRBV10-3; the match to TRBD2 covers 8 bases. This CDR3 comprises 15 residues. J gave up 5 bases and V 3 bases, and 7 bases lay outside the gene matches. Looked up from germline, CDR1 is ENHRY and CDR2 is SYGVKD. CDR3 nucleotides: TGTGCCATCAGTGAAGGTAGCGGGGCGGGAGATACGCAGTATTTT. Protein sequence: CAISEGSGAGDTQYF.

This clonotype has more than one count but fewer than ten. The rearrangement uses TRBV6-1 and TRBJ1-2, with unresolved D. The CDR3 totals 15 residues. V was trimmed by 3 bases and J by 6 bases, leaving 17 bases between them. CDR1 is MNHNS and CDR2 is SASEGT in the germline V gene. CDR3 in amino acids: CASSDIWRRRDGYTF. The CDR3 DNA is TGTGCCAGCAGTGATATCTGGAGGAGGAGGGATGGCTACACCTTC.

The chain combines TRBV5-1 with TRBJ2-7; a weak D match, TRBD2 (5 bases). There are 14 residues in the CDR3. The V end lost 3 bases, the J end lost 0 bases, and 10 bases lay between the germline ends. In germline, CDR1 is SGHRS, CDR2 YFSETQ. Here the CDR3 DNA reads TGCGCCAGCAGCTCTGGGCGGGTCTCCTACGAGCAGTACTTC. Translated, it gives CASSSGRVSYEQYF.